Here is one T cell receptor beta chain with its context. TCRdb reprocessed the RT-PCR reads via MiXCR and lists one record per CDR3 protein. The sample holds hundreds of thousands of distinct CDR3 sequences, approximately 15% seen once. V lost 4 bases and J lost 7, with 13 bases in between. CDR1 is SGHTA, CDR2 FQGNSA, per germline. The CDR3 extends over 14 amino acids. This entry is derived from a study of response to subunit inactivated influenza vaccine. The sample here was PBMCs from blood, taken 14 to 15 days before vaccination. This clonotype was sampled from a man in his fifties who received an inactivated influenza vaccine. The chain uses TRBV7-2 and TRBJ1-4; D is uncertain. CDR3 in amino acids: CASSSRVVSEKLFF. The CDR3 DNA reads as TGTGCCAGCAGCTCCCGGGTTGTTAGTGAAAAACTGTTTTTT. Combining the CDR3 with reference TRBV7-2 and TRBJ1-4 gives the whole variable domain GAGVSQSPSNKVTEKGKDVELRCDPISGHTALYWYRQSLGQGLEFLIYFQGNSAPDKSGLPSDRFSAERTGGSVSTLTIQRTQQEDSAVYLCASSSRVVSEKLFFGSGTQLSVL.